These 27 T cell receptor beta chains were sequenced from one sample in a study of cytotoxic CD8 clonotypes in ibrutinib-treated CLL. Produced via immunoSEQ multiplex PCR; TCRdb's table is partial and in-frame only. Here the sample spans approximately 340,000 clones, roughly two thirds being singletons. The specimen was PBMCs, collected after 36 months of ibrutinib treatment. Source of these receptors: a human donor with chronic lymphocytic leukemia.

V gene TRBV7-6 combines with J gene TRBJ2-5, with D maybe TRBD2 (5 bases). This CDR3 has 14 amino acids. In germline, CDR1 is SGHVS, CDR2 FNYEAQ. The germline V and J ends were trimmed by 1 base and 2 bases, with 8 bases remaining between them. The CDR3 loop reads CASSLGGYQETQYF. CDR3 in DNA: TGTGCCAGCAGCTTAGGAGGGTATCAAGAGACCCAGTACTTC.

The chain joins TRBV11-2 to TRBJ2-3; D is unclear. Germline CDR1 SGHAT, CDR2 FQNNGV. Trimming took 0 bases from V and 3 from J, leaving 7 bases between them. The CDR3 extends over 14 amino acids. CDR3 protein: CASSLDRGTDTQYF. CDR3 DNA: TGTGCCAGCAGCTTAGATCGAGGAACAGATACGCAGTATTTT.

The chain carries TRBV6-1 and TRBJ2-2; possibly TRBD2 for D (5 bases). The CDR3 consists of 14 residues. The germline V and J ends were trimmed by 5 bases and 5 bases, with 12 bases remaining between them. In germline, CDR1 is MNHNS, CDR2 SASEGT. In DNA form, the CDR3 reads TGTGCCAGCAGTACTAGACAATTTACCGGGGAGCTGTTTTTT. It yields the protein CASSTRQFTGELFF.

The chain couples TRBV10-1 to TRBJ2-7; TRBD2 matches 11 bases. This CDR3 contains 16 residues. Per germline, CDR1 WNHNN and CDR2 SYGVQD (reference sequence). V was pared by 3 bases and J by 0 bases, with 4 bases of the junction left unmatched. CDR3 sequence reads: CASSDPGTSGSYEQYF. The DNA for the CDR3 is TGCGCCAGCAGTGACCCCGGGACTAGCGGCTCCTACGAGCAGTACTTC.

The CDR3 DNA is TGTGCCACCAGCAGAGACAGAAAAACAGGGGGAGAACGGGAGACCCAGTACTTC. It codes for CATSRDRKTGGERETQYF. V gene TRBV15 combines with J gene TRBJ2-5; 8 bases are shared with TRBD1. V trimming: 0 bases; J trimming: 5 bases; junction bases outside the gene matches: 14. Germline V gives CDR1 LNHNV, CDR2 YYDKDF (reference sequence). This CDR3 spans 18 amino acids.

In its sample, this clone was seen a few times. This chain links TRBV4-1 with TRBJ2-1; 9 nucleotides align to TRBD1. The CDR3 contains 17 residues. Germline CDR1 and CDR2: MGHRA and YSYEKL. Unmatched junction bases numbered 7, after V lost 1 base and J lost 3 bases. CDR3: CASSQGPGTGIYNEQFF. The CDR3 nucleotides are TGCGCCAGCAGCCAAGGACCCGGGACAGGGATCTACAATGAGCAGTTCTTC.

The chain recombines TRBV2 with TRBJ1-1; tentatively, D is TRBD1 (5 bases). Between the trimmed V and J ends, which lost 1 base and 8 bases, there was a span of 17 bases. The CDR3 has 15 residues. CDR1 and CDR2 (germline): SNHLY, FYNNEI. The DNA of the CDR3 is TGTGCCAGCAGTGAAGTCCGCCTCGACAGAGACGAAGCTTTCTTT. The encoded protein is CASSEVRLDRDEAFF.

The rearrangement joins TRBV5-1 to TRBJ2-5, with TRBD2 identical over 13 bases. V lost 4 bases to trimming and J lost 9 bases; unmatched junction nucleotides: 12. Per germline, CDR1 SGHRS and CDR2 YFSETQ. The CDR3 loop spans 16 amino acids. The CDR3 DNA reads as TGCGCCAGCAGCCCGGGACTAGCGGGGACCAAGGCGGCCCAGTACTTC. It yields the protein CASSPGLAGTKAAQYF.

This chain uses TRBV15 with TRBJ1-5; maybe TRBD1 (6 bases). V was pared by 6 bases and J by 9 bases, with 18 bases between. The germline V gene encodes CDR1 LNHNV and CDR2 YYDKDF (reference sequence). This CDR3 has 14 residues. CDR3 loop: CATSVRQVAGPQHF. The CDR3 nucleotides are TGTGCCACCAGTGTGAGACAGGTAGCTGGGCCCCAGCATTTT.

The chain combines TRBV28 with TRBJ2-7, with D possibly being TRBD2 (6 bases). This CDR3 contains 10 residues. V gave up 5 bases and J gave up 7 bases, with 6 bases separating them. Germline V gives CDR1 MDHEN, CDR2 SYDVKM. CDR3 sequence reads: CASSGLEQYF. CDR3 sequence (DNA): TGTGCCAGCAGTGGACTAGAGCAGTACTTC.

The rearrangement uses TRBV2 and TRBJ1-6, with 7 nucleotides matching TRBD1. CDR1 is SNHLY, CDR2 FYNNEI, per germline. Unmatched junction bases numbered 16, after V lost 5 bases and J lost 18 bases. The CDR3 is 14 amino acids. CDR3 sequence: CASSRTLQRQGPHF. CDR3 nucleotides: TGTGCCAGCAGTCGCACCCTACAAAGACAGGGCCCCCACTTT.

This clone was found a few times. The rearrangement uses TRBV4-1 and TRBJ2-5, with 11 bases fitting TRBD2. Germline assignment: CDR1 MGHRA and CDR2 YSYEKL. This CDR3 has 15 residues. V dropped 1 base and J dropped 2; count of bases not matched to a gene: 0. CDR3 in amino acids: CASSQGLAGQETQYF. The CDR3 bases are TGCGCCAGCAGCCAAGGACTAGCGGGACAAGAGACCCAGTACTTC.

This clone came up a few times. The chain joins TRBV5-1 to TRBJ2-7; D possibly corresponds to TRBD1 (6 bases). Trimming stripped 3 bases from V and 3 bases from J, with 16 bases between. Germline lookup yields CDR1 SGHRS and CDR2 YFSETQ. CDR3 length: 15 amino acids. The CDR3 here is CASSWGTGHFYEQYF. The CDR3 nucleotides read TGCGCCAGCAGCTGGGGCACGGGACACTTCTACGAGCAGTACTTC.

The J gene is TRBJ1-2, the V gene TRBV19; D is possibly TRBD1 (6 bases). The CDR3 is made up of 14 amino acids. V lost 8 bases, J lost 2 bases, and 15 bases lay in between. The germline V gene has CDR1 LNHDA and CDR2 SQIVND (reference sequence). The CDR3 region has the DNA TGTGCCAGTTCTCAGGGGAACTTAAACTATGGCTACACCTTC. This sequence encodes CASSQGNLNYGYTF.

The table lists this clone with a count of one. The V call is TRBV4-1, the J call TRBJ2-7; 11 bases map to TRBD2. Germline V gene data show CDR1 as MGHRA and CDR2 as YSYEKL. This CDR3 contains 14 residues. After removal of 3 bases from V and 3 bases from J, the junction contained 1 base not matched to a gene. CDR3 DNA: TGCGCCAGCAGCCACACTAGCGGGAGCTACGAGCAGTACTTC. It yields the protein CASSHTSGSYEQYF.

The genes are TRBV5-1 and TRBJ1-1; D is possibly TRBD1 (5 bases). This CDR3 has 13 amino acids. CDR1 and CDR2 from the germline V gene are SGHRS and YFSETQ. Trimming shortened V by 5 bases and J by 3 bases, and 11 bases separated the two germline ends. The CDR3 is CASSRGEYTEAFF. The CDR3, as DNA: TGCGCCAGCAGTAGGGGAGAGTACACTGAAGCTTTCTTT.

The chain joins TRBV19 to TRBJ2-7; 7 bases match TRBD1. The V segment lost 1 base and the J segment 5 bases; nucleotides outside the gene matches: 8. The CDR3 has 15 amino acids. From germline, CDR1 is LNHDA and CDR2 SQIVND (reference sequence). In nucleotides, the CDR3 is TGTGCCAGTAGTATAGGAGCAGGACAGGCAAACGAGCAGTACTTC. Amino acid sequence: CASSIGAGQANEQYF.

The CDR3 coding sequence is TGTGCTAGTATCCAGTCCGGCTACTCCTACGAGCAGTACTTC. Translation: CASIQSGYSYEQYF. V and J are TRBV12-5 and TRBJ2-7; D is unresolved. This CDR3 has 14 residues. The germline V gene encodes CDR1 LGHNT and CDR2 FRNRAP. V lost 8 bases, J lost 0 bases, and 14 bases lay in between.

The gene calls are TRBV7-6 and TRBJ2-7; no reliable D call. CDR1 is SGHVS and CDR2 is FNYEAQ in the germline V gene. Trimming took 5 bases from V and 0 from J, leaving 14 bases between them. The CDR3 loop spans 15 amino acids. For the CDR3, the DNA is TGTGCCAGCAGCCTAGTATGGGATAGCTCCTACGAGCAGTACTTC. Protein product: CASSLVWDSSYEQYF. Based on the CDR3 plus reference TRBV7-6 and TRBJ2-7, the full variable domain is GAGVSQSPRYKVTKRGQDVALRCDPISGHVSLYWYRQALGQGPEFLTYFNYEAQQDKSGLPNDRFSAERPEGSISTLTIQRTEQRDSAMYRCASSLVWDSSYEQYFGPGTRLTVT.

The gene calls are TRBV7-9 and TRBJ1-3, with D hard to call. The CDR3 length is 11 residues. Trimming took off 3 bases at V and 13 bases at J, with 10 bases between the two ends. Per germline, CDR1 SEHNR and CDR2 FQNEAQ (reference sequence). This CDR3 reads CASSFPSQIYF. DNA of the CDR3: TGTGCCAGCAGCTTCCCCTCCCAGATATATTTT.

CDR3: CASSRYRELNTEAFF. CDR3 DNA sequence: TGTGCCAGCAGCCGATACAGGGAGTTGAACACTGAAGCTTTCTTT. The rearrangement joins TRBV7-9 to TRBJ1-1, with a weak D call TRBD1 (6 bases). Germline CDR1 and CDR2: SEHNR and FQNEAQ (reference sequence). The V gene lost 5 bases and the J gene lost 0 bases, with 13 bases spanning the gap. The CDR3 extends over 15 amino acids.

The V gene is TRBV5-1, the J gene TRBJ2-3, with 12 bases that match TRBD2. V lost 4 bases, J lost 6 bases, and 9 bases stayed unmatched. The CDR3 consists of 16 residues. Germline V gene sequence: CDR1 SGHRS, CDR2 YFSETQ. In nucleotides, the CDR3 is TGCGCCAGCAGCACCCCCCTAGCGGGGGGGCCTGATACGCAGTATTTT. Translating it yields CASSTPLAGGPDTQYF.

CDR3 amino acids: CASKTGDYIYEQYF. Here the CDR3 DNA reads TGTGCCAGCAAAACAGGCGACTACATCTACGAGCAGTACTTC. The chain employs TRBV6-5 and TRBJ2-7; D assignment may be TRBD1 or TRBD2 (5 bases each). The CDR3 consists of 14 residues. Germline lookup yields CDR1 MNHEY and CDR2 SVGAGI. The V and J ends lost 7 bases and 3 bases respectively, with 16 bases between them.

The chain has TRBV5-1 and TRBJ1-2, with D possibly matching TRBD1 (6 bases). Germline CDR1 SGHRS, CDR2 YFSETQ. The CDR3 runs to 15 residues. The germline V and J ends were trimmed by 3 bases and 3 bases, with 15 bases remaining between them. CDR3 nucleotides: TGCGCCAGCAGCTCCCAGGGGAGTGGTGACTATGGCTACACCTTC. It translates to CASSSQGSGDYGYTF.

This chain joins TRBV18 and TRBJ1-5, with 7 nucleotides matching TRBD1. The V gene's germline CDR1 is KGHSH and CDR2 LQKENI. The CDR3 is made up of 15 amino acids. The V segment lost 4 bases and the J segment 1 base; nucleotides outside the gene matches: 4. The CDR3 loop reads CASSRQGSSNQPQHF. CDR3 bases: TGTGCCAGCTCACGACAGGGTTCGAGCAATCAGCCCCAGCATTTT.

The CDR3 bases are TGTGCCAGCAGCTTGGGACACTCCTATGGCTACACCTTC. Translating gives CASSLGHSYGYTF. The J gene is TRBJ1-2, the V gene TRBV5-5; D gene unclear. The V end lost 0 bases, the J end lost 4 bases, and 7 bases lay between the germline ends. CDR1 is SGHKS, CDR2 YYEKEE, per germline (reference sequence). The CDR3 consists of 13 residues.

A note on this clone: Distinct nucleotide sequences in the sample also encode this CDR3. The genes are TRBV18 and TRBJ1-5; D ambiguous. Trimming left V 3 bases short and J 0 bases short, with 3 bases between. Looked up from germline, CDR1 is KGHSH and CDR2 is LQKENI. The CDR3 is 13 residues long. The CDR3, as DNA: TGTGCCAGCTCACCCAATAGCAATCAGCCCCAGCATTTT. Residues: CASSPNSNQPQHF.